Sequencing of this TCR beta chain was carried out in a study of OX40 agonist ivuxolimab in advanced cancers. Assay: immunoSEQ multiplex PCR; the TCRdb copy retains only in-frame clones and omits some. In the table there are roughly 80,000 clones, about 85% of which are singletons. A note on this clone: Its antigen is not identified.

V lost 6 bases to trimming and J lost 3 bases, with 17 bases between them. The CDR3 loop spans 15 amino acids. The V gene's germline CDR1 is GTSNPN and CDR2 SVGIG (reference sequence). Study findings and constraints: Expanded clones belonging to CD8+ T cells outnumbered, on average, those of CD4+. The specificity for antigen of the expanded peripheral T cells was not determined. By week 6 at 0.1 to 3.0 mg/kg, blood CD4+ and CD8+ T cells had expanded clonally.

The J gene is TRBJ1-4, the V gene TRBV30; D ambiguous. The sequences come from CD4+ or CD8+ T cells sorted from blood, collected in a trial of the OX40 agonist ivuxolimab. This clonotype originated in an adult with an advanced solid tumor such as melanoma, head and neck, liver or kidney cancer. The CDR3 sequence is CACQTWQTPNEKLFF. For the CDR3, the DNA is TGTGCCTGCCAGACTTGGCAGACTCCTAATGAAAAACTGTTTTTT.